This T cell receptor (beta chain) stems from a study of blood T cell repertoires in COVID-19. In the study overall: COVID-19 samples collected from the United States, Italy and Spain covered acute and convalescent phases. PBMCs, B-cell-depleted T cells, or T cells were the source of the cDNA or gDNA that made up the material.

V lost 0 bases, J lost 7 bases, and 13 bases lay in between. CDR3 size: 14 residues. Germline assignment: CDR1 SGHRS and CDR2 YFSETQ. Study processing details: Quantification of nucleated cells was approximated via reference gene primer amplification. Some clones are missing from TCRdb's copy, which holds only in-frame ones; the method was immunoSEQ multiplex PCR. That table supplies the V and J calls and clone size; D and trimming were determined from the DNA. Altogether 240,000 or so clones are present, approximately 80% being singletons, with the ten largest covering roughly 1.9%. The receptor was derived from a man aged 25-45 years who had recovered from COVID-19. The rearrangement joins TRBV5-1 to TRBJ1-1, with D maybe TRBD1 (5 bases). Sequenced sample: peripheral blood. CDR3 bases: TGCGCCAGCAGCTTGGAAGGGGCTGGGATTGAAGCTTTCTTT. Its translation is CASSLEGAGIEAFF.